This T cell receptor (beta chain) was found in a study of T cells in Graves' hyperthyroidism and ophthalmopathy. Study findings and constraints: Ophthalmopathy could be told apart from stable hyperthyroidism with a 13 V-J model.

CDR1 is KGHSH and CDR2 is LQKENI in the germline V gene. The junction had 16 bases not matched to a gene; V was cut back by 8 bases and J by 3 bases. This CDR3 comprises 19 residues. RNA transcripts served as the template for amplifying TCR beta CDR3 regions. The primer set for the first-round RT-PCR of the TCR CDR3 was HTBI. Each CDR3 protein is one row after TCRdb ran MiXCR on the multiplex PCR reads. Here the sample spans some 600,000 distinct CDR3 sequences, approximately 15% being singletons. Lactation, pregnancy, other autoimmune disease or uncontrolled infection led to exclusion of patients. For this clonotype: Its cognate antigen is unknown.

Sequencing was done on a sample of blood. The sequence was obtained from a woman aged 30 to 39 with Graves' hyperthyroidism that later progressed to Graves' ophthalmopathy. J is TRBJ2-3 and V is TRBV18; 14 nucleotides line up with TRBD2. For the CDR3, the DNA is TGTGCCAGCCAAAGGACCCTTACCGGGACTAGCGGGAGTACAGATACGCAGTATTTT. Protein sequence: CASQRTLTGTSGSTDTQYF.